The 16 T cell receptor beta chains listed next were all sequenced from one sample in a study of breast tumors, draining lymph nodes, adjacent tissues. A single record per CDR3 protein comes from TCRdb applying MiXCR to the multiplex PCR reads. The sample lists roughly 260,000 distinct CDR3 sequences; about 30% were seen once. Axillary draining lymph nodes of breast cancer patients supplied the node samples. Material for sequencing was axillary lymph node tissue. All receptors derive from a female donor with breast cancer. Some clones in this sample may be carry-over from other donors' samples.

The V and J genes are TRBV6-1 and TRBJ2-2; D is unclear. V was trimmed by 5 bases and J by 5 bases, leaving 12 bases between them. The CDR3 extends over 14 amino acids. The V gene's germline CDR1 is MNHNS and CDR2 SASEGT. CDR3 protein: CASSSGRLTGELFF. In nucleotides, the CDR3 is TGTGCCAGCAGTTCCGGACGCCTGACCGGGGAGCTGTTTTTT.

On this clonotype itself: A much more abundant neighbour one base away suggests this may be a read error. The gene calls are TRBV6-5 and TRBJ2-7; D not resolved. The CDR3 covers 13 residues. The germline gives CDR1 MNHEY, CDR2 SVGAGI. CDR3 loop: CASSYSRTYEQCF. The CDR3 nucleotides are TGTGCCAGCAGTTACAGCCGTACCTACGAGCAGTGCTTC.

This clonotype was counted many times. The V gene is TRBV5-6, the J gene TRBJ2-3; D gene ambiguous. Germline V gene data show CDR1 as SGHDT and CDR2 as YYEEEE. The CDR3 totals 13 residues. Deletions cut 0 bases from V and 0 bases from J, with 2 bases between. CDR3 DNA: TGTGCCAGCAGCTTGGTTAGCACAGATACGCAGTATTTT. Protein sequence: CASSLVSTDTQYF. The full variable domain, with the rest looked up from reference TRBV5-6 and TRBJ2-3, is DAGVTQSPTHLIKTRGQQVTLRCSPKSGHDTVSWYQQALGQGPQFIFQYYEEEERQRGNFPDRFSGHQFPNYSSELNVNALLLGDSALYLCASSLVSTDTQYFGPGTRLTVL.

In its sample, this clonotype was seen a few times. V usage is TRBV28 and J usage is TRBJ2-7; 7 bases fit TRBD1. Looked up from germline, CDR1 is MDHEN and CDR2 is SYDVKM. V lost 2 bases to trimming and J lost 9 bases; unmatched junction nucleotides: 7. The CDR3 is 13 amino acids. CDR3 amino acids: CASSLGTATLQYF. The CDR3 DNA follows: TGTGCCAGCAGTTTAGGGACAGCGACTTTGCAGTACTTC.

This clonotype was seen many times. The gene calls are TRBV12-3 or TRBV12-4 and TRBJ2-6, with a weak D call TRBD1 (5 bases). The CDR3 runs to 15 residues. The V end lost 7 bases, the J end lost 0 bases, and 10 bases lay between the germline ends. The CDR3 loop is CASTLDTSGANVLTF. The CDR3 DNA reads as TGTGCCAGCACCCTGGACACCTCTGGGGCCAACGTCCTGACTTTC.

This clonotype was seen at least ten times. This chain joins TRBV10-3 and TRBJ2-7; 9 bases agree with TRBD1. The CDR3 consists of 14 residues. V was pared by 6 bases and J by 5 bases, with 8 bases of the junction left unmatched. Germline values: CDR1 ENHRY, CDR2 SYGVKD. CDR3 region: CAIRPGQGDHEQYF. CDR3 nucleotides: TGTGCCATCAGGCCGGGACAGGGAGATCACGAGCAGTACTTC.

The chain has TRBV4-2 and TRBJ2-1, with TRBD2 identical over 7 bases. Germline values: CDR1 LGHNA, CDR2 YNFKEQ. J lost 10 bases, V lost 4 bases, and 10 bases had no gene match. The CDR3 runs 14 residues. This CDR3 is CASSPAVASGEQFF. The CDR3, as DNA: TGTGCCAGCAGCCCAGCCGTTGCTAGCGGAGAGCAGTTCTTC.

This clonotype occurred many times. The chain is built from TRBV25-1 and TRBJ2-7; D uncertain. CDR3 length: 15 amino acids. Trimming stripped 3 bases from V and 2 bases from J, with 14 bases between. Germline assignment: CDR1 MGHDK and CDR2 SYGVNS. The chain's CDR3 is CASSDASRRTYEQYF. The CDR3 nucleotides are TGTGCCAGCAGTGATGCTTCAAGGCGGACCTACGAGCAGTACTTC.

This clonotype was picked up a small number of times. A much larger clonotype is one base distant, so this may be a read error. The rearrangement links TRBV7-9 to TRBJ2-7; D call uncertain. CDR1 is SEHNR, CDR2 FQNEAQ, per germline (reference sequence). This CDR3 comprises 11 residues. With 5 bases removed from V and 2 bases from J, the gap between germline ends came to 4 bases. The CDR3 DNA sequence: TGTGCCAGCAGCGATCCCTACGAGCAGTACTTC. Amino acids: CASSDPYEQYF. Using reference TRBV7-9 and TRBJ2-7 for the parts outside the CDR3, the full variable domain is DTGVSQNPRHKITKRGQNVTFRCDPISEHNRLYWYRQTLGQGPEFLTYFQNEAQLEKSRLLSDRFSAERPKGSFSTLEIQRTEQGDSAMYLCASSDPYEQYFGPGTRLTVT.

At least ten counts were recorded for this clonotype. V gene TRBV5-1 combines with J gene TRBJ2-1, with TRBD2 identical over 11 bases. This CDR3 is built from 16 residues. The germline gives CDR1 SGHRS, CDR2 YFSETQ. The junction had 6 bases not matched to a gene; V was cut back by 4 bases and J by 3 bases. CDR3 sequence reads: CASSPSLAGVYNEQFF. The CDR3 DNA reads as TGCGCCAGCAGCCCATCACTAGCGGGAGTCTACAATGAGCAGTTCTTC.

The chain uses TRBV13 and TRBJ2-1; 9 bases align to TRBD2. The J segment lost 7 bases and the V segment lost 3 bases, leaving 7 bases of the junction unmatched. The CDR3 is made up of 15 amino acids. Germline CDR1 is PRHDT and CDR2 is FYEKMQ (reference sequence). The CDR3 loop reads CASSFRSGRKNEQFF. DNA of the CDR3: TGTGCCAGCAGCTTTCGTAGCGGGAGAAAAAATGAGCAGTTCTTC.

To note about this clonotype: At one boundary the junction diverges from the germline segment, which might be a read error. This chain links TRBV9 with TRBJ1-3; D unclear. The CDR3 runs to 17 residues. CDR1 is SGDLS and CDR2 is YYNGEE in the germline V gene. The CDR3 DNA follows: TGTGCCAGCAGCGCGTCCGGGATAGGAGTCTCTGGAACCACCATATATTTT. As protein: CASSASGIGVSGTTIYF.

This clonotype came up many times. This chain's CDR3 is CSATSTIAYNEQFF. CDR3 in DNA: TGCAGTGCTACGTCGACTATTGCCTACAATGAGCAGTTCTTC. The chain has TRBV20-1 and TRBJ2-1, with a weak D call TRBD2 (5 bases). V dropped 4 bases and J dropped 2 bases, with 12 bases sitting between them. CDR1 is DFQATT, CDR2 SNEGSKA, per germline (reference sequence). The CDR3 covers 14 residues.

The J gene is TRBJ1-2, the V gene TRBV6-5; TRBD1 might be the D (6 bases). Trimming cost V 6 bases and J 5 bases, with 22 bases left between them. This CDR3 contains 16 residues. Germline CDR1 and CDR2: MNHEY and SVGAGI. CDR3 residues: CASRSPLPGEEYGYTF. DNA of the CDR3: TGTGCCAGCAGAAGCCCGCTCCCAGGGGAAGAGTATGGCTACACCTTC.

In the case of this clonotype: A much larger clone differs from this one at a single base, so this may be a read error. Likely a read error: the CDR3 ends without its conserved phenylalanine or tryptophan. The CDR3 sequence: CASRRTSGSRVYEQYS. The CDR3, as DNA: TGTGCCAGTAGGCGGACTAGCGGGAGTAGGGTCTACGAGCAGTACTCC. V gene TRBV19 combines with J gene TRBJ2-7, with 13 bases that match TRBD2. The CDR3 length is 16 residues. The junction had 8 bases not matched to a gene; V was cut back by 6 bases and J by 3 bases. Germline V gene sequence: CDR1 LNHDA, CDR2 SQIVND (reference sequence).

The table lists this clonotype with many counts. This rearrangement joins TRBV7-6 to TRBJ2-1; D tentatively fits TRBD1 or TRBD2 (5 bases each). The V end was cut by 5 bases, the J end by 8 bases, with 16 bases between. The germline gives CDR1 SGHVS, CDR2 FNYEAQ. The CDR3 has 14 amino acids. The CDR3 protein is CASSPQGASDEQFF. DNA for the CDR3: TGTGCCAGCAGCCCCCAGGGAGCGTCCGATGAGCAGTTCTTC.